This T cell receptor beta chain stems from a study of shared T cell receptors in the human thymus. The data were produced by immunoSEQ multiplex PCR, yet TCRdb's version contains in-frame clones alone and is incomplete. This repertoire shows some 660,000 clones, around 87% found once; its top ten account for under 0.01%. The CDR3 sequence is 15 residues long. CDR1 is SGHDN, CDR2 FVKESK, per germline. With 4 bases removed from V and 4 bases from J, the gap between germline ends came to 16 bases. This sample also appeared in a second study, on human thymus T cells. As that report states: Related work showed strongly overlapping thymic repertoires across unrelated individuals.

The chain couples TRBV14 to TRBJ1-2; D remains unclear. The origin of this receptor is a boy under two years old with a congenital heart defect. The source material was thymocytes. The CDR3 nucleotides read TGTGCCAGCAGCCCCACAGTGATGAAGCCCTATGGCTACACCTTC. This gives the protein CASSPTVMKPYGYTF.